This T cell receptor (beta chain) was sequenced during a study of chemoradiotherapy in HPV16-positive cancers. The wider study: Functional T-cell assays on a couple of HPV16-positive patients' cells defined candidate HPV-specific clones and common TCR motifs. Study-wide findings and caveats: Candidate HPV-specific clones and E7-related TCR motifs grew in tumor during treatment. Functional assays defining HPV-specific T cells used only a couple of HPV16-positive patients. In HPV16-positive patients, HPV-responsive T-cell expansion tracked better recurrence-free survival.

In the case of this clone: The antigen is unknown.

CDR1 and CDR2 from the germline V gene are MNHNY and SVGAGI (reference sequence). Trimming took off 2 bases at V and 1 base at J, with 13 bases between the two ends. The CDR3 covers 16 residues. Assay used: immunoSEQ multiplex PCR; TCRdb lists only in-frame clones, some missing. The data contain about 30,000 clones, over 80% of them singletons. The V call is TRBV6-6, the J call TRBJ2-3; the D is unclear. The TCR was taken from a human donor with HPV-associated anogenital cancer. The sample in question was blood, obtained from a patient who underwent chemoradiotherapy. The CDR3 sequence is CASSYGQIFGTDTQYF. CDR3 DNA: TGTGCCAGCAGTTACGGTCAAATCTTCGGCACAGATACGCAGTATTTT.